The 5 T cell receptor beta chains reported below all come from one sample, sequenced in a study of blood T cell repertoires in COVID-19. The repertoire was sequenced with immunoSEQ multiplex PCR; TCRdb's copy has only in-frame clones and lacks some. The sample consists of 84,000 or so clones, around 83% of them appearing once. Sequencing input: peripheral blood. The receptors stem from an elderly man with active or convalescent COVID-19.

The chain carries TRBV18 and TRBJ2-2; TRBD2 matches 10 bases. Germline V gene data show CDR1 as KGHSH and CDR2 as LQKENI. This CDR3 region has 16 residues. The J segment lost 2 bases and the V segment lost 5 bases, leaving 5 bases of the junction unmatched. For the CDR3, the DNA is TGTGCCAGCTCATCGGGACTAGCGATTAACACCGGGGAGCTGTTTTTT. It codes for CASSSGLAINTGELFF.

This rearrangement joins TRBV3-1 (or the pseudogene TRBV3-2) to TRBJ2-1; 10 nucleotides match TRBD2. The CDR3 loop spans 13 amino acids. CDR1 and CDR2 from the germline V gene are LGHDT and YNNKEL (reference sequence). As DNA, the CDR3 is TGTGTTTCGGGGGCTAGCGGGGGTGGCGAGCAGTTCTTC. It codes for CVSGASGGGEQFF.

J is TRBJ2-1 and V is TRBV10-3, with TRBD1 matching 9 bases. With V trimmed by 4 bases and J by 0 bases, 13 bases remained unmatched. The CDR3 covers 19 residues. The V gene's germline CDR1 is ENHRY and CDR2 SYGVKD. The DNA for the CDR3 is TGTGCCATCAGTGTTGGACAGGGGCCTACCTACGGCTCCTACAATGAGCAGTTCTTC. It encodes CAISVGQGPTYGSYNEQFF.

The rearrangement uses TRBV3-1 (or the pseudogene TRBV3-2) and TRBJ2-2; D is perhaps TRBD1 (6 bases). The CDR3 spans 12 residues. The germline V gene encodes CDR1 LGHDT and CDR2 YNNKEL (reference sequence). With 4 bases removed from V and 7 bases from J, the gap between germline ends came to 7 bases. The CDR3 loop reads CASSRGGGELFF. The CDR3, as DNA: TGTGCCAGCAGCCGAGGGGGCGGGGAGCTGTTTTTT.

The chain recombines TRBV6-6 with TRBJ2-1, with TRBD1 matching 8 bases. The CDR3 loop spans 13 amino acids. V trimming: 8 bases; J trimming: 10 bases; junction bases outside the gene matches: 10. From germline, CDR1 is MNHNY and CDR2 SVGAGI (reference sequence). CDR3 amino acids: CASLSSGGWEQFF. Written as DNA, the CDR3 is TGTGCCAGCCTCTCGTCAGGGGGCTGGGAGCAGTTCTTC.